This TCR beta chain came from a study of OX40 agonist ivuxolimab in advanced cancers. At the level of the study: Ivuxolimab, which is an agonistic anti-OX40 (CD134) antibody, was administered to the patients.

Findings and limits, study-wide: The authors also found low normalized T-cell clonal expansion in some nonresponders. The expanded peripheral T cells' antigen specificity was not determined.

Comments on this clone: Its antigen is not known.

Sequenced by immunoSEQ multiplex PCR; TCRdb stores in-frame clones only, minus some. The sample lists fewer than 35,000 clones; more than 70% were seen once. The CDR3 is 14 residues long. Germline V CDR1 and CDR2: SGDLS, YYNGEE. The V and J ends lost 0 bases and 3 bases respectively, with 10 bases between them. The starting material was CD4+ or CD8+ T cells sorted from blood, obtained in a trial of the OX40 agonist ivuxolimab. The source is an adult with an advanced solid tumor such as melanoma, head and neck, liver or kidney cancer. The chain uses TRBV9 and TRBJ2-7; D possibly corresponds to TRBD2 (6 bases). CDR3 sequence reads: CASSVGGGDYEQYF. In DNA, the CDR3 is TGTGCCAGCAGCGTAGGTGGAGGGGACTACGAGCAGTACTTC.